Given below is one TCR beta chain in context. What it recognizes is unknown. Germline loops: CDR1 SGHTA, CDR2 FQGNSA. There are 15 residues in the CDR3. V was shortened by 1 base and J by 9 bases, with 16 bases between the two germline ends. Normal lung was taken at the farthest possible site, at least 3 cm from tumour. This sample stems from a study of immune cell composition in non-small cell lung cancer. Looking at the study overall: Tumours were mainly lung adenocarcinoma or squamous cell carcinoma.

TCRdb keeps only in-frame clones here, not all; method: immunoSEQ multiplex PCR. Found here are fewer than 20,000 clones, about 80% of them singletons; the top ten hold 9.8%. General study results and limits: TIL tumour reactivity correlated with maximal tumour-associated clone frequency in adenocarcinoma.

This sample also appeared in a second study, on CD4 T cells in lung cancer. That study adds: Patients' blood was tested for T-cell responses to mutation-encoded neoepitopes. Most patients were former smokers with adenocarcinoma or squamous histology.

The chain links TRBV7-2 to TRBJ2-1, with D possibly called TRBD1 or TRBD2 (5 bases each). The sample taken for sequencing was non-adjacent lung tissue. The TCR was taken from a human donor with non-small cell lung cancer. CDR3: CASSLEGTTLGEQFF. The CDR3 DNA sequence: TGTGCCAGCAGCTTAGAAGGGACCACCCTAGGTGAGCAGTTCTTC.